This is a list of T cell receptor beta chains from one sample in a study of control samples from healthy donors and cancer patients. The data were produced by immunoSEQ multiplex PCR, yet TCRdb's version contains in-frame clones alone and is incomplete. Of roughly 59,000 clones in the sample, roughly 90% were seen once. What was sequenced was PBMCs. All receptors come from a man aged 35-49 years with colorectal cancer. CDR3s include the opening cysteine and the closing phenylalanine or tryptophan. D genes are given only for firm matches.

v_call,d_call,cdr3_aa
TRBV3-1/TRBV3-2,TRBD1,CASSEMGTGGIGAFF
TRBV6-6,NA,CASSYSGEGNTIYF
TRBV19,NA,CASSIFGLGTEAFF
TRBV3-1/TRBV3-2,TRBD2,CASSRRGVSDTQYF
TRBV3-1/TRBV3-2,NA,CASSQGGTAYEQYF
TRBV7-9,NA,CASSLGASNTEAFF
TRBV6-2/TRBV6-3,NA,CASSYSADPGFF
TRBV20-1,NA,CSASLRRGEDIQYF
TRBV7-6,TRBD1,CASSFGTGVNTEAFF
TRBV13,TRBD1,CASSRSDRVYEQYF
TRBV13,TRBD1,CASSTRDRYPYEQYF
TRBV5-1,NA,CASSLGENQPQHF
TRBV25-1,NA,CASSELGENTEAFF
TRBV4-2,NA,CASSQDRGGYTEAFF
TRBV30,NA,CAWRKGTNYGYTF
TRBV7-6,TRBD1,CASSLAGVGQGNHKTQYF
TRBV2,NA,CASSTHRVNTEAFF
TRBV2,TRBD2,CVLRREEGLETQYF
TRBV7-9,NA,CASSLNGGAGQPQHF
TRBV2,NA,CASSTRQNQAFF
TRBV20-1,NA,CSASPSRGSLNTEAFF
TRBV5-8,TRBD1,CASSSQGAKNIQYF
TRBV11-2,TRBD1,CASSPGTGVPYEQYF
TRBV19,TRBD1,CASGPLTGMNTEAFF
TRBV21-1,NA,CASSKRGSDEQYF
TRBV6-5,NA,CASLSDADRAGTQYF
TRBV5-5,TRBD1,CASSLEDRGLRSGNTIYF
TRBV5-5,NA,CASSLGSREQYF
TRBV5-1,NA,CASSFSGPVYTF
TRBV2,TRBD2,CASRIQAGGRGTGELFF
TRBV14,NA,CASSQDRVDYGYTF
TRBV18,NA,CASSPTMNTEAFF
TRBV19,NA,CASRRELWGYTF
TRBV12-3/TRBV12-4,NA,CASSRGVYNEQFF
TRBV5-8,NA,CASSRKRAIGELFF
TRBV6-5,NA,CASSYIANYGYTF
TRBV7-3,NA,CASSRGRAPNEKLFF
TRBV4-1,TRBD2,CASSQDPGSGGPPGEQFF
TRBV9,TRBD1,CASSVSDRGIYNEQFF
TRBV4-1,TRBD1,CASSQDRRQGLGNSPLHF
TRBV10-1,NA,CASSEGGAYNEQFF
TRBV7-9,NA,CASSRGLAYEQYF
TRBV6-5,NA,CASSYGGKLSGNTIYF
TRBV12-3/TRBV12-4,NA,CASSSYTEAFF
TRBV5-1,NA,CASSLAPAATNEKLFF
TRBV7-2,NA,CASSNSLTGELFF
TRBV3-1/TRBV3-2,NA,CASSHRAGNTIYF
TRBV19,NA,CASSTPGLGTEAFF
TRBV6-2/TRBV6-3,NA,CASSSLRRGVDNQPQHF
TRBV4-3,NA,CASSLDRNYGYTF
TRBV5-4,TRBD1,CASSLGGQGERELFF
TRBV12-5,NA,CASGRGPGNTIYF
TRBV6-5,TRBD1,CASSRDRGEKLFF
TRBV6-1,NA,CASSERLYMLYEQYF
TRBV6-5,TRBD1,CASRDDRDGTDTQYF
TRBV19,TRBD2,CASSIRPLAGGPGELFF
TRBV12-3/TRBV12-4,NA,CASSRSTGELFF
TRBV7-9,NA,CASSSRQLPQETQYF
TRBV7-6,NA,CASSPGNGLSGNTIYF
TRBV7-9,NA,CASSREGSSGNTIYF